The present T cell receptor beta chain was sequenced within a study of blood T cell repertoires in COVID-19. Across the study: Sources were T cells, B-cell-depleted T cells, or PBMCs; the material itself was cDNA or gDNA.

Trimming removed 1 base from V and 10 bases from J; junction bases left unmatched: 8. In germline, CDR1 is SGHDN, CDR2 FVKESK. This CDR3 has 15 residues. Profiling relied on immunoSEQ multiplex PCR, and the TCRdb table lists in-frame clones only, not all of them. Of 200,000 to 300,000 clones in the sample, 85% to 90% were seen once. The rearrangement joins TRBV14 to TRBJ2-1; TRBD2 matches at 9 bases. Specimen: PBMCs or T cells enriched from blood (not recorded which). The TCR was taken from a man between 35 and 55 years old who had recovered from COVID-19. CDR3 sequence (DNA): TGTGCCAGCAGCCAAGCAGGGCTAGCGGGAATCGAGCAGTTCTTC. It codes for CASSQAGLAGIEQFF. Supplemented by reference TRBV14 and TRBJ2-1, the full variable domain reads EAGVTQFPSHSVIEKGQTVTLRCDPISGHDNLYWYRRVMGKEIKFLLHFVKESKQDESGMPNNRFLAERTGGTYSTLKVQPAELEDSGVYFCASSQAGLAGIEQFFGPGTRLTVL.